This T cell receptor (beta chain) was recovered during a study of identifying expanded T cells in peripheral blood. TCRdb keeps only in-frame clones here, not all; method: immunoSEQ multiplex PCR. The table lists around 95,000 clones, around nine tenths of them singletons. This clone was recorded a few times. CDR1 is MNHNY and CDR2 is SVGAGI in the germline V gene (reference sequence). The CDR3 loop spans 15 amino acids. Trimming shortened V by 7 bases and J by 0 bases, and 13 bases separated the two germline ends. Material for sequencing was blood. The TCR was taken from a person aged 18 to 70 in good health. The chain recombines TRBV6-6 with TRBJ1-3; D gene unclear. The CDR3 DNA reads TGTGCCAGCACCCCCCACCTGATCTCTGGAAACACCATATATTTT. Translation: CASTPHLISGNTIYF.